This TCR beta chain was recovered during a study of post-analysis software for immune sequencing data. The study, taken as a whole, reports: Comparison with controls showed significantly lower normalized Chao1 diversity in multiple sclerosis patients. Patients showed TRBV5-6, TRBV5-1 and TRBV20-1 among a few TRBV segments more frequent than in controls.

cDNA libraries for TCR beta contained unique molecular identifiers. T cells numbering about 0.85 to 10 million yielded cDNA molecules that totaled about 500,000. TCRdb used MiXCR to reprocess the PCR reads, holding one entry per CDR3 protein. The data show fewer than 850,000 distinct CDR3 sequences, 30% seen once. The CDR3 length is 18 residues. Germline V gives CDR1 MGHRA, CDR2 YSYEKL. V dropped 8 bases and J dropped 3; count of bases not matched to a gene: 15. Concerning this clonotype: Its antigen remains unidentified.

The sample comprised blood. The chain uses TRBV4-1 and TRBJ2-3; TRBD1 matches at 12 bases. The sequence was collected from a girl aged 10 to 17 with multiple sclerosis. Here the CDR3 reads CASLPQPGTGGETDTQYF. As DNA, the CDR3 is TGCGCCAGCCTACCCCAACCCGGGACAGGGGGCGAGACAGATACGCAGTATTTT.